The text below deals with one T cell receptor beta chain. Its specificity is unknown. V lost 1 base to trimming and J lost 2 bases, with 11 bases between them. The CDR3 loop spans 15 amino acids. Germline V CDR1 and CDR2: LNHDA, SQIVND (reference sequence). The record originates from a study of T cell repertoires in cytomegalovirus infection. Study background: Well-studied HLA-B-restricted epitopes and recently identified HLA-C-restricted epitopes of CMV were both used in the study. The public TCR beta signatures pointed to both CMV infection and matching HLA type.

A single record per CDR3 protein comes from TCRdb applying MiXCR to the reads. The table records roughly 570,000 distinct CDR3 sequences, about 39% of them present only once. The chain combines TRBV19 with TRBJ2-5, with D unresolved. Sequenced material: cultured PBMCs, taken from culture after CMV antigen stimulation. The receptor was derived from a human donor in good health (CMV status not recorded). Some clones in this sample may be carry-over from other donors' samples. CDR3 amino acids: CASSIGVSKQETQYF. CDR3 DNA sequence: TGTGCCAGTAGTATAGGAGTGAGCAAACAAGAGACCCAGTACTTC.